The 17 T cell receptor beta chains given below trace back to one sample, sequenced in a study of cytomegalovirus exposure and HLA in healthy donors. With 60 Vbeta and 13 Jbeta primers, the PCR was carried out. Sequencing was performed with immunoSEQ multiplex PCR; in TCRdb, only in-frame clones are kept and a portion is missing. The table records some 200,000 clones, approximately 88% of them present only once. The source material was PBMCs. These receptors originate from a woman in her forties or fifties in good health and CMV-seropositive.

This clone has just one count. The genes are TRBV6-5 and TRBJ2-7; TRBD1 agrees at 10 bases. CDR3 length: 14 residues. V was clipped by 7 bases and J by 4 bases; unmatched bases: 7. Germline V gene sequence: CDR1 MNHEY, CDR2 SVGAGI. The CDR3 is CASNPGQGLYEQYF. CDR3 in DNA: TGTGCCAGCAATCCGGGACAGGGGCTTTACGAGCAGTACTTC.

The chain links TRBV2 to TRBJ2-5; 7 nucleotides match TRBD1. Trimming removed 4 bases from V and 2 bases from J; junction bases left unmatched: 4. Germline lookup yields CDR1 SNHLY and CDR2 FYNNEI. The CDR3 consists of 14 residues. The CDR3 loop is CASSGDRKQETQYF. DNA for the CDR3: TGTGCCAGCAGTGGGGACAGAAAACAAGAGACCCAGTACTTC.

The chain employs TRBV18 and TRBJ2-2; weak D call: TRBD1 (5 bases). The germline V and J ends were trimmed by 5 bases and 3 bases, with 22 bases remaining between them. CDR1 KGHSH and CDR2 LQKENI come from the germline V gene. The CDR3 loop spans 18 amino acids. The DNA of the CDR3 is TGTGCCAGCTCAATTTCGTCCGTGTTGGGGCGCGACACCGGGGAGCTGTTTTTT. Protein: CASSISSVLGRDTGELFF.

The chain recombines TRBV15 with TRBJ1-5; possible D gene TRBD1, 5 bases. The length of the CDR3 is 16 residues. Germline assignment: CDR1 LNHNV and CDR2 YYDKDF (reference sequence). With 2 bases removed from V and 1 base from J, the gap between germline ends came to 12 bases. The CDR3 is CATSRLGGGSNQPQHF. CDR3 DNA: TGTGCCACCAGCAGACTCGGGGGGGGAAGCAATCAGCCCCAGCATTTT.

The chain joins TRBV7-8 to TRBJ2-2; perhaps TRBD2 as D (5 bases). V dropped 5 bases and J dropped 0 bases, with 16 bases sitting between them. The V gene's germline CDR1 is SGHVS and CDR2 FQNEAQ. The CDR3 contains 17 residues. The CDR3 is CASSPRTVGANTGELFF. CDR3 nucleotides: TGTGCCAGCAGCCCTAGGACGGTCGGGGCGAACACCGGGGAGCTGTTTTTT.

The V gene is TRBV5-4, the J gene TRBJ1-2, with TRBD1 matching 7 bases. After removal of 2 bases from V and 6 bases from J, the junction contained 7 bases not matched to a gene. This CDR3 is 14 amino acids long. Germline V gene data show CDR1 as SGHNT and CDR2 as YYREEE (reference sequence). The CDR3: CASSLQGRSNGYTF. DNA for the CDR3: TGTGCCAGCAGCTTACAGGGGAGAAGTAATGGCTACACCTTC. Variable domain in full (rest from reference TRBV5-4 and TRBJ1-2): ETGVTQSPTHLIKTRGQQVTLRCSSQSGHNTVSWYQQALGQGPQFIFQYYREEENGRGNFPPRFSGLQFPNYSSELNVNALELDDSALYLCASSLQGRSNGYTFGSGTRLTVV.

There are a few counts of this clone. The chain is built from TRBV5-5 and TRBJ1-1, with D possibly matching TRBD1 (6 bases). Between the trimmed V and J ends, which lost 4 bases and 3 bases, there was a span of 10 bases. This CDR3 has 13 residues. The germline V gene has CDR1 SGHKS and CDR2 YYEKEE (reference sequence). CDR3 DNA sequence: TGTGCCAGCAGCCGGACAGCTGACACTGAAGCTTTCTTT. It specifies CASSRTADTEAFF.

Details on this clone: The junction differs from germline at one of its ends, possibly a read error. The J gene is TRBJ2-7, the V gene TRBV5-6, with TRBD1 identical over 8 bases. Germline CDR1 and CDR2: SGHDT and YYEEEE. CDR3 length equals 15 residues. CDR3 amino acids: CASSRPDRGSSEQYF. Written as DNA, the CDR3 is TGTGCCAGCAGTCGCCCCGACAGGGGTTCCTCCGAGCAGTACTTC.

The sample holds one count of this clone. This rearrangement joins TRBV7-9 to TRBJ1-6; perhaps TRBD1 as D (6 bases). The CDR3 loop spans 14 amino acids. Looked up from germline, CDR1 is SEHNR and CDR2 is FQNEAQ (reference sequence). V was clipped by 4 bases and J by 10 bases, with 14 bases between them. Here the CDR3 reads CASSSDRSYSPLHF. As DNA, the CDR3 is TGTGCCAGCAGCTCCGACAGGAGCTACTCACCCCTCCACTTT.

This clone was seen once. The CDR3, as DNA: TGCGCCAGCAGCTTGGATGGGGGGAAAGGCTACGAGCAGTACTTC. This sequence encodes CASSLDGGKGYEQYF. The genes are TRBV5-1 and TRBJ2-7; D possibly corresponds to TRBD2 (6 bases). CDR1 SGHRS and CDR2 YFSETQ come from the germline V gene. The V and J ends lost 0 bases and 3 bases respectively, with 13 bases between them. This CDR3 contains 15 residues.

Comment on this clone: The same CDR3 is also encoded by other DNA sequences in this sample. This rearrangement joins TRBV7-8 to TRBJ2-7; D is perhaps TRBD1 (5 bases). The CDR3 extends over 11 amino acids. V was shortened by 5 bases and J by 5 bases, with 7 bases between the two germline ends. In germline, CDR1 is SGHVS, CDR2 FQNEAQ. The CDR3 coding sequence is TGTGCCAGCAGCCCCAGGGACGAGCAGTACTTC. Amino acid sequence: CASSPRDEQYF.

The rearrangement links TRBV27 to TRBJ2-5; TRBD2 matches at 12 bases. The J call is in doubt because the DNA end fits TRBJ2-7 better. CDR1 MNHEY and CDR2 SMNVEV come from the germline V gene (reference sequence). This CDR3 comprises 18 residues. CDR3 DNA sequence: TGTGCCAGCAGTTCCCTAACTAGCGGGGGGCGGTGGGACTACGAGCAGTACTTC. As protein: CASSSLTSGGRWDYEQYF.

The chain recombines TRBV27 with TRBJ1-6; D is undetermined. This CDR3 comprises 15 residues. Germline V gene sequence: CDR1 MNHEY, CDR2 SMNVEV (reference sequence). The germline V and J ends were trimmed by 5 bases and 7 bases, with 15 bases remaining between them. The CDR3, as DNA: TGTGCCAGCAGTCCTACGACACACGAGAATTCACCCCTCCACTTT. Amino acids: CASSPTTHENSPLHF.

The chain combines TRBV7-2 with TRBJ1-1, with 8 bases fitting TRBD1. This CDR3 contains 14 residues. From germline, CDR1 is SGHTA and CDR2 FQGNSA. Trimming at V came to 2 bases and at J to 4 bases, leaving 3 bases not matched to a gene. The CDR3 nucleotides read TGTGCCAGCAGCTTACAGGGGGCTGGCACTGAAGCTTTCTTT. Amino acid sequence: CASSLQGAGTEAFF.

The CDR3 reads CASSGGLAGRGTDTQYF. The CDR3 DNA is TGTGCCAGCAGTGGGGGACTAGCGGGCCGGGGCACAGATACGCAGTATTTT. The genes are TRBV2 and TRBJ2-3, with 12 bases identical to TRBD2. V lost 4 bases, J lost 1 base, and 6 bases stayed unmatched. This CDR3 spans 17 amino acids. The germline CDR1 and CDR2 sequences are SNHLY and FYNNEI.

This clone was counted many times. The chain combines TRBV28 with TRBJ2-5, with 14 nucleotides matching TRBD2. Germline CDR1 reads MDHEN; CDR2 reads SYDVKM. Trimming took 5 bases from V and 5 from J; bases not matched to a gene: 7. This CDR3 has 16 residues. CDR3 protein: CASSATSGGAWETQYF. The CDR3 DNA follows: TGTGCCAGCAGTGCGACTAGCGGGGGGGCATGGGAGACCCAGTACTTC.

V and J are TRBV2 and TRBJ2-2; 8 bases fit TRBD1. V dropped 7 bases and J dropped 4; count of bases not matched to a gene: 5. CDR3 size: 14 residues. CDR1 and CDR2 (germline): SNHLY, FYNNEI. CDR3 in amino acids: CASIDRGLTGELFF. The CDR3 coding sequence is TGTGCCAGCATTGACAGGGGCCTCACCGGGGAGCTGTTTTTT.